A single TCR beta chain is shown here with its context. Its antigen target is currently unknown. No base quality values were provided; no much bigger clone lies one nucleotide off. This entry belongs to a study of Ad26.COV2.S vaccination and SARS-CoV-2 variants (dated by TCRdb to the early 2020s). Concerning the study at large: Vaccine-arm donors came from COV1001, a multicentre, randomized, double-blind, placebo-controlled phase I-IIa trial of Ad26.COV2.S in healthy adults. Ad26.COV2.S was given intramuscularly at 5x10^10 or 1x10^11 viral particles, as a single shot or as two shots 56 days apart. TCRbeta repertoire sequencing was used to assess the specificity and breadth of SARS-CoV-2-reactive T cell receptors after Ad26.COV2.S vaccination. A total of around 32 samples were included in the TCR-sequenced set, comprising some 20 Ad26.COV2.S vaccine recipients, 5 placebo recipients and 8 SARS-CoV-2 convalescent individuals. Participants in the trial were split at random into five groups of five each, receiving low-dose or high-dose Ad26.COV2.S once or twice, or else placebo on both occasions. Throughout the experiments and outcome assessment, investigators stayed blinded to trial group allocation.

The sample's treatment or condition label is to be understood as: roughly 19 received Ad26.COV2.S at low or high dose, single or two shots; roughly 5 received placebo; per-sample allocation not given. Repertoires of vaccine and placebo recipients were sequenced from samples taken on day 63 after the first injection. In Cohort 1b, roughly 26 adults aged 18-55 years were enrolled at a single site in Boston, USA, between 29 July and 7 August 2020. Ad26.COV2.S was a replication-incompetent adenovirus type 26 vector that expressed a prefusion-stabilized SARS-CoV-2 spike protein derived from the original Wuhan strain. Summary of the overall study and its limitations: The study was not powered to compare responses between vaccine doses or regimens. Non-spike TCR breadth was comparable between vaccine and placebo recipients, consistent with the vaccine containing only spike. The authors noted that the TCR breadth and depth analyses may have underestimated total T cell responses. Substantial breadth of spike-specific CD8+ and CD4+ T cell responses was reported after vaccination. Compared with placebo recipients, Ad26.COV2.S recipients showed higher spike-specific TCR breadth (P = 0.0014).

TCRbeta CDR3 regions were sequenced with the immunoSEQ Assay. After extraction, genomic DNA underwent amplification by bias-controlled multiplex PCR, followed by high-throughput sequencing. On the authors' methods: To quantify the absolute abundance of every unique TCRbeta CDR3 region, sequences were collapsed and filtered. T cell fraction was estimated by normalizing TCRbeta template counts to usable DNA, with usable DNA measured through amplification of reference genes found in all nucleated cells. Repertoire TCRs were annotated as SARS-CoV-2-specific by exact matching of V gene, CDR3 amino acid sequence and J gene to a known reactive TCR set. The reference SARS-CoV-2 TCR set was derived from MIRA and filtered for enrichment in COVID-19-positive ImmuneCODE repertoires, a step that removed public or cross-reactive TCRs. Using the MIRA antigens, annotated TCRs were further analysed by specific ORF or by position within an ORF. Depth was the summed frequency of annotated unique rearrangements, while breadth was defined as annotated unique rearrangements over total unique productive rearrangements. Two-sided Wilcoxon rank-sum tests were used to compare TCR breadth between groups. This immuneACCESS table, as held by TCRdb, lists in-frame sequences with V and J called but not all clones. Of the missing ones, under half trace to an unresolved V gene in checked studies; the others have no known cause. The DNA was the basis for D and trimming; V, J and clone size are from that table. This sample has 350,000 to 450,000 clones in its table, and 70% to 90% of those were observed once. Jointly, the top ten make up about 3.3% of the sample.

Measured from the cysteine to the phenylalanine, the CDR3 is 15 residues long. The CDR3 DNA has 45 bases and is translated from base 1. The germline ends are 21 bases apart after V is trimmed by 0 bases and J by 15 bases. CDR1 and CDR2 are drawn from the germline V gene: LGHNA, YSLEER. Sequencing used peripheral blood, obtained in a trial of Ad26.COV2.S vaccine versus placebo. This receptor was taken from a person aged 18 to 59 who received the Ad26.COV2.S COVID-19 vaccine or a placebo. The chain links TRBV4-3 with TRBJ2-1, with the D call perhaps TRBD1 or TRBD2, each one matching 6 bases. The DNA reads TGCGCCAGCAGCCAAGATCGGGTCGGGGGCCTAGGGGGGTTCTTC. This yields the protein CASSQDRVGGLGGFF.